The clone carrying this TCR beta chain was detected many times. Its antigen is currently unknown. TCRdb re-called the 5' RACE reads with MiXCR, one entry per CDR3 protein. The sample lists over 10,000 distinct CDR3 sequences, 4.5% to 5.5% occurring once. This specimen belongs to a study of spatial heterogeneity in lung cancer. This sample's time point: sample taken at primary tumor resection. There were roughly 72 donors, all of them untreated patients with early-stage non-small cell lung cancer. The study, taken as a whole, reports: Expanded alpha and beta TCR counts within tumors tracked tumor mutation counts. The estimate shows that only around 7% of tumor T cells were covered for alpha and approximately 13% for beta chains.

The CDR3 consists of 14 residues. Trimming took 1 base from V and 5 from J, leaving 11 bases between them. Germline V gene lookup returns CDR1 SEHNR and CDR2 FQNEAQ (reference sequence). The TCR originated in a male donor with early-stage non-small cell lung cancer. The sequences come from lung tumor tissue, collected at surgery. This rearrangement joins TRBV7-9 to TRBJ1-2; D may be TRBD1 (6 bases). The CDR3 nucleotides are TGTGCCAGCAGCTTAGGAACAGGGCCTTATGGCTACACCTTC. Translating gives CASSLGTGPYGYTF.